This note documents a single TCR beta chain sequence. Clones were read by immunoSEQ multiplex PCR, and TCRdb kept only the in-frame ones, dropping some. The repertoire holds about 59,000 clones, about 76% seen once, with 25% to 30% in the top ten. The data were obtained in a study of blood T cell repertoires in COVID-19. The CDR3 runs 14 residues. Trimming took off 6 bases at V and 10 bases at J, with 22 bases between the two ends. Germline values: CDR1 SGHDT, CDR2 YYEEEE. The source of this sequence is a woman of 80 years or more with active or convalescent COVID-19. Sequencing used peripheral blood. The chain uses TRBV5-6 and TRBJ1-2; a weak D match, TRBD1 (5 bases). The CDR3 loop reads CASIPPGTALDYTF. DNA of the CDR3: TGTGCCAGCATCCCACCTGGGACTGCATTAGACTACACCTTC.